The subject of this entry is one TCR beta chain. These data originate in a study of Graves' ophthalmopathy and Graves' hyperthyroidism. Exclusion applied to patients with other autoimmune diseases, uncontrolled infections, pregnancy or lactation. Investigators amplified TCR beta CDR3 regions from RNA transcripts. The library came from an HTBI-primed first-round RT-PCR and a second-round multiplex PCR. TCRdb re-analysed the multiplex PCR reads in MiXCR, keeping a single row per CDR3 protein. The top ten hold 44% of the sample, which has 650,000 to 900,000 distinct CDR3 sequences, 40% seen once. Specimen: peripheral blood. This TCR was recovered from an adult man with Graves' ophthalmopathy.

CDR3 protein: CASSLQGEGGTEAFF. In DNA form, the CDR3 reads TGCGCCAGCAGCTTACAAGGGGAGGGTGGCACTGAAGCTTTCTTT. This sequence joins TRBV5-1 and TRBJ1-1; possible D gene TRBD1, 5 bases. Germline V gene data show CDR1 as SGHRS and CDR2 as YFSETQ. This CDR3 is built from 15 residues. V lost 2 bases and J 4 bases, leaving 15 bases between the germline ends.